This TCR beta chain was retrieved from a study of cytomegalovirus exposure and HLA in healthy donors. The PCR was carried out with 60 Vbeta primers and 13 Jbeta primers. The data were produced by immunoSEQ multiplex PCR, yet TCRdb's version contains in-frame clones alone and is incomplete. This table holds about 130,000 clones, about four fifths found once. There are a few counts of this clone. Its target is unknown. Germline-derived CDR1 and CDR2 are MGHRA and YSYEKL. V was clipped by 0 bases and J by 5 bases, with 14 bases between them. The CDR3 consists of 16 residues. Study observations and caveats: In a later analysis, parvovirus B19, influenza, CMV and Epstein-Barr virus appeared linked to several top co-occurrence clusters. A later analysis associated 15,000 to 20,000 TCR beta sequences with HLA alleles at a 0.05 false discovery rate. Most CMV-associated TCR beta chains were later found to appear HLA-restricted.

The receptor was derived from a middle-aged woman in good health and CMV-seronegative. Material for sequencing was PBMCs. This chain connects TRBV4-1 to TRBJ1-5, with D uncertain. CDR3 bases: TGCGCCAGCAGCCAAGATCAATCTACCTCCTATCAGCCCCAGCATTTT. Encoded protein: CASSQDQSTSYQPQHF.